This TCR beta chain was retrieved from a study of T cell responses to AZD1222 COVID-19 vaccine (dated by TCRdb to about 2021). The study in broad terms: AZD1222 recipients whose second dose came at about 4 weeks and those whose second dose came at about 12 weeks were combined into one group, since spike-specific TCR depth and breadth did not differ between the two schedules. A total of about 230 trial participants underwent TCR sequencing, of whom 207 received two doses of AZD1222 and around 26 received two doses of the MenACWY control vaccine. Trial participants were enrolled by age into 18-55, 56-69 and 70-plus year subgroups, with roughly 150, 30 and 60 TCR-sequenced participants respectively.

The sample's time point, from its label and the paper: baseline before first vaccination. The vaccinee samples were drawn from two UK trials, COV001 and COV002, one of which was a single-blind randomized controlled phase 2/3 trial testing AZD1222 (ChAdOx1 nCoV-19) in healthy adults. For TCRbeta chain sequencing, PBMC samples were collected from trial participants at day 0 and at day 28 after the second dose. Findings and caveats that apply to the study as a whole: Most participants were white British and females outnumbered males, and the authors suggested that clonal diversity may have been underestimated. The vaccine-associated CD4 TCRs covered the entire spike protein, and the dominant responses fell in regions 160-218 and 743-854. After two AZD1222 doses, both the breadth and the depth of spike-specific TCRs were significantly higher than at day 0 and than in MenACWY recipients. Nearly half of unique spike-specific TCRs reportedly recognized epitopes outside regions mutated in the B.1.351 and B.1.1.7 variants. Conclusions about previously exposed vaccinees are limited, since just 6 or 7 AZD1222 recipients were seropositive for SARS-CoV-2 at baseline. The 56-69-year group was small, and its depth increase did not reach significance, likely because of low power. No day 14 peak-response samples were available, so repertoires were characterized only after the peak T cell response.

Measured from the cysteine to the phenylalanine, the CDR3 is 14 residues long. The DNA shown is the 42-base CDR3, in frame from base 1. Trimming removed 2 bases from V and 5 bases from J, leaving 12 bases between the germline ends. The germline V gene encodes CDR1 SGHTA and CDR2 FQGTGA. Comments on this clone: The clone's antigen remains unknown. No much larger clonotype is one base removed from it; base qualities were not supplied.

The CDR3 regions of human TCRbeta chains were subjected to immunosequencing. Per the source publication's procedure: TCRs in the repertoires were compared against a reference library of SARS-CoV-2-specific TCRs that had been generated with the MIRA antigen-specificity platform. Breadth meant the fraction of unique TCRs that were SARS-CoV-2-associated, whereas depth meant the fraction of total T cells that were SARS-CoV-2-associated. Using the MIRA data, every spike-specific TCR was mapped to the spike region that the TCR reacted to and assigned to either a CD4 or a CD8 class. Log10-transformed breadth and depth values were compared by one-way ANOVA with Sidak's multiple comparisons tests. This immuneACCESS table, as held by TCRdb, lists in-frame sequences with V and J called but not all clones. Of the missing ones, under half trace to an unresolved V gene in checked studies; the others have no known cause. V, J and clone size were drawn from that table, and D and trimming were deduced from the DNA. This sample holds about 150,000 clones; 75% to 95% were observed only once. 4.4% of the sample is held by the ten biggest clonotypes.

In this chain, TRBV7-3 is recombined with TRBJ1-1, with a weak D call of TRBD1 (6 bases match). The sample here was peripheral blood, taken on day 0 of AZD1222 vaccination. The clonotype originates from an adult in good health. CDR3 sequence: CASSLSGVGTEAFF. The nucleotide sequence reads as follows: TGTGCCAGCAGCTTATCAGGGGTTGGGACTGAAGCTTTCTTT.